These T cell receptor beta chains were read from a single sample in a study of cytomegalovirus exposure and HLA in healthy donors. Using immunoSEQ multiplex PCR, the repertoire was profiled, and TCRdb retains in-frame clones only, with some absent. The sample has about 130,000 clones; approximately 8.9% are singletons. Sample: PBMCs. Source of these receptors: a woman in her thirties or forties in good health and CMV-seropositive. Both conserved end residues are part of each CDR3. The D gene is left open where the match is weak. Clone size is stated in some rows and not others, as once, few, many or a class when expanded.

j_call d_call v_call clone_size cdr3_nt cdr3_aa
TRBJ1-2 TRBD1 TRBV6-5 few TGTGCCACCGCGGACAGGGACTATGGCTACACCTTC CATADRDYGYTF
TRBJ1-2 NA TRBV5-6 few TGTGCCAGCAGCTTGGCCACAGCCAATTTCTATGGCTACACCTTC CASSLATANFYGYTF
TRBJ1-1 NA TRBV5-4 NA TGTGCCAGCAGCTCCGTAGAATCAACGCCGACTTTCTTT CASSSVESTPTFF
TRBJ2-7 NA TRBV5-1 few TGCGCCAGCAGCTTGGAAGGGGTATCCTACGAGCAGTACTTC CASSLEGVSYEQYF
TRBJ1-4 TRBD1 TRBV14 NA TGTGCCAGCAGCCCTTTGGGACAGCCTGAAAAACTGTTTTTT CASSPLGQPEKLFF
TRBJ2-3 NA TRBV19 NA TGTGCCAGTAGTAAGGGTCGGGGGGCGGCCACAGATACGCAGTATTTT CASSKGRGAATDTQYF
TRBJ2-7 TRBD1 TRBV9 NA TGTGCCAGCAGCGTAGGGGACAGGGTCCCCTACGAGCAGTACTTC CASSVGDRVPYEQYF
TRBJ1-5 TRBD1 TRBV18 few TGTGCCAGCTCACCGGGACAGGCCGGGAATCAGCCCCAGCATTTT CASSPGQAGNQPQHF
TRBJ2-7 NA TRBV7-2 NA TGTGCCAGCAGCTTAAGCAGGGGTACTGGGTCCTACGAGCAGTACTTC CASSLSRGTGSYEQYF
TRBJ1-2 NA TRBV5-4 NA TGTGCCAGCAGGGGCCAGGGGCTGGGCTACACCTTC CASRGQGLGYTF
TRBJ1-1 NA TRBV7-3 NA TGTGCCAGCAGCACGAGCCCTGATTCCCCTTTGTTTTTT CASSTSPDSPLFF
TRBJ1-2 NA TRBV18 NA TGTGCCAGCTCACCTGCGCAGGGTGGGGTTGGCTACACCTTC CASSPAQGGVGYTF
TRBJ1-4 TRBD1 TRBV25-1 NA TGTGCCAGCAGTCCCCCCGGGACAGGGAGTGAAAAACTGTTTTTT CASSPPGTGSEKLFF
TRBJ2-1 TRBD2 TRBV10-3 NA TGTGCCATCAGTGTAGGCGGGGGGTCCTTCGATGAGCAGTTCTTC CAISVGGGSFDEQFF
TRBJ2-1 NA TRBV5-6 few TGTGCCAGCAGCTTGCCCCTTGGGCAGATCAACAATGAGCAGTTCTTC CASSLPLGQINNEQFF
TRBJ1-3 NA TRBV5-6 NA TGTGCCAGCAGCTTGGTCAGGCTCAACGGAAACACCATATATTTT CASSLVRLNGNTIYF
TRBJ2-1 NA TRBV23-1 NA TGCGCCAGCAGGGGGCGAGTCTCCTACAATGAGCAGTTCTTC CASRGRVSYNEQFF
TRBJ2-7 NA TRBV5-1 few TGCGCCAGCTGGGACACCGTTTCCTACGAGCAGTACTTC CASWDTVSYEQYF
TRBJ1-5 NA TRBV2 few TGTGCCAGCAGTGAAAGTGGCCGCAATCAGCCCCAGCATTTT CASSESGRNQPQHF
TRBJ1-2 NA TRBV29-1 few TGCAGCGTCTACACCACGACAGTGAGAAGTGGCTACACCTTC CSVYTTTVRSGYTF
TRBJ2-1 TRBD1 TRBV25-1 few TGTGCCAGCAGTGAATGGGGGCAGGGGGATGAGCAGTTCTTC CASSEWGQGDEQFF
TRBJ2-2 TRBD2 TRBV2 NA TGTGCCAGCAGTGTACCTAGCGGGCCCGGGGAGCTGTTTTTT CASSVPSGPGELFF
TRBJ2-6 NA TRBV4-1 few TGCGCCAGCAGCCCACAGGGTTTTGGGGCCAACGTCCTGACTTTC CASSPQGFGANVLTF
TRBJ2-3 TRBD2 TRBV5-1 few TGCGCCAGCAGTCCATCCGGGACTAGCGGGTCTAGCACAGATACGCAGTATTTT CASSPSGTSGSSTDTQYF
TRBJ1-5 NA TRBV12-5 NA TGTGCTAGTGGTTCGGACAGTCGCAATCAGCCCCAGCATTTT CASGSDSRNQPQHF
TRBJ2-5 TRBD2 TRBV7-8 few TGTGCCAGCAGCGGAGCGGGGGGCAGGGAGACCCAGTACTTC CASSGAGGRETQYF
TRBJ1-3 NA TRBV5-1 NA TGCGCCAGCAGCCCCCAATCTGGAAACACCATATATTTT CASSPQSGNTIYF
TRBJ2-3 NA TRBV10-1 few TGCGCCAGCAGCTCGACAGGGACTACAGATACGCAGTATTTT CASSSTGTTDTQYF
TRBJ1-6 NA TRBV19 NA TGTGCCAGTAGTATTCTCGCAGGGGCCAGTTGGAATTCACCCCTCCACTTT CASSILAGASWNSPLHF
TRBJ2-7 NA TRBV5-1 few TGCGCCAGTAGACTGGCAGGGAAGACCTACGAGCAGTACTTC CASRLAGKTYEQYF
TRBJ2-5 TRBD2 TRBV10-3 NA TGTGCCATCGCTAGCGGGGGGGAGACCCAGTACTTC CAIASGGETQYF
TRBJ2-7 NA TRBV4-3 NA TGCGCCAGCAGCCAAGATTCCAGGGAAGGTAAAGAGCAGTACTTC CASSQDSREGKEQYF
TRBJ2-6 TRBD1 TRBV5-1 NA TGCGCCAGCTCCGCCGGGACAGGGCCCTCTGGGGCCAACGTCCTGACTTTC CASSAGTGPSGANVLTF
TRBJ2-1 NA TRBV25-1 few TGTGCCAGCAGTGAATTTAACCAGGGCCCTTCCTACAATGAGCAGTTCTTC CASSEFNQGPSYNEQFF
TRBJ1-6 NA TRBV27 many TGTGCCAGCAGTCTGAGGGCCCCTTACACGGATTCACCCCTCCACTTT CASSLRAPYTDSPLHF
TRBJ2-1 NA TRBV9 few TGTGCCAGCAGCGTAATGGCCGTCTCATCGAATGAGCAGTTCTTC CASSVMAVSSNEQFF
TRBJ2-2 TRBD1 TRBV5-6 NA TGTGCCAGCAGCCCCCGGTTGGACAGGGGGCCTCTTGCCGGGGAGCTGTTTTTT CASSPRLDRGPLAGELFF
TRBJ2-3 TRBD1 TRBV5-1 NA TGCGCCAGCAGCGAAGGGACAGGACCCTACACAGATACGCAGTATTTT CASSEGTGPYTDTQYF
TRBJ2-3 NA TRBV5-1 few TGCGCCAGCGGGCTAGCAGATAGCACAGATACGCAGTATTTT CASGLADSTDTQYF
TRBJ2-5 TRBD1 TRBV5-1 few TGCGCCAGCAGCTTTCCGAACCGGGACAGGGGAAAGACCCAGTACTTC CASSFPNRDRGKTQYF
TRBJ2-7 NA TRBV6-5 few TGTGCCAGCAGTCGGGACTCTTTTGGAGAGCAGTACTTC CASSRDSFGEQYF
TRBJ1-2 NA TRBV6-5 NA TGTGCCAGCAGGGTACAGGGATCGATGCGCTATGGCTACACCTTC CASRVQGSMRYGYTF
TRBJ1-1 NA TRBV2 few TGTGCCAGCAGTCGCGCACAGGGCTACACTGAAGCTTTCTTT CASSRAQGYTEAFF
TRBJ2-6 NA TRBV2 NA TGTGCCAGCAGCCCGACAGCGAGCTCTGGGGCCAACGTCCTGACTTTC CASSPTASSGANVLTF
TRBJ2-5 TRBD2 TRBV10-3 few TGTGCCATCAGCCTAGCGGGAGAACAAGAGACCCAGTACTTC CAISLAGEQETQYF
TRBJ1-1 TRBD1 TRBV6-1 few TGTGCCAGCAGTCTCGGGACAGGGTCGGTCACTGAAGCTTTCTTT CASSLGTGSVTEAFF
TRBJ2-3 NA TRBV6-1 few TGTGCCAGCAGTGTCCCGGACTCAGATACGCAGTATTTT CASSVPDSDTQYF
TRBJ1-3 TRBD1 TRBV5-1 NA TGCGCCAGCAGCACGGACAGGGCCTACTCTGGAAACACCATATATTTT CASSTDRAYSGNTIYF
TRBJ2-1 TRBD2 TRBV29-1 NA TGCAGCGTTGAAGATCGGGGCGGGGGGTTCAATGAGCAGTTCTTC CSVEDRGGGFNEQFF
TRBJ2-1 TRBD1 TRBV27 many TGTGCCAGCTGCTCCGGGACAGCCTTCTCCTACAATGAGCAGTTCTTC CASCSGTAFSYNEQFF
TRBJ1-3 NA TRBV6-6 NA TGTGCCAGCAGTAAAGGACAGACTGGAAACACCATATATTTT CASSKGQTGNTIYF
TRBJ1-2 NA TRBV21-1 NA TGTGCCAGCAGCGGGACAGGCTTGAACTATGGCTACACCTTC CASSGTGLNYGYTF
TRBJ2-1 TRBD2 TRBV5-1 NA TGCGCCAGCAGCTTGACAAATAGGCGGGGGAGCTACAATGAGCAGTTCTTC CASSLTNRRGSYNEQFF
TRBJ1-2 TRBD1 TRBV29-1 NA TGCAGCGTTGAGGATAAGGGGGCAATAAATGGCTACACCTTC CSVEDKGAINGYTF
TRBJ1-6 NA TRBV7-2 NA TGTGCCAGCAGCAAGGACAGCCCCCTTTATAATTCACCCCTCCACTTT CASSKDSPLYNSPLHF
TRBJ1-6 NA TRBV11-2 NA TGTGCCAGCGGATGGACACTAACGGATTCACCCCTCCACTTT CASGWTLTDSPLHF
TRBJ1-2 NA TRBV4-1 NA TGCGCCAGCAGCCAAGATTCCGACTTGTCCCAAGGGGTGGTTGAGGGCTACACCTTC CASSQDSDLSQGVVEGYTF
TRBJ1-2 TRBD1 TRBV18 NA TGTGCCAGCTCACCGGGGACAGCTTATGGCTACACCTTC CASSPGTAYGYTF
TRBJ1-1 TRBD1 TRBV30 NA TGTGCCTGGAGTAGGGACAGGCGCACTGAAGCTTTCTTT CAWSRDRRTEAFF
TRBJ2-5 TRBD1 TRBV2 few TGTGCCAGCAGTGAGCGGACAGGGGGCTCAAAGACCCAGTACTTC CASSERTGGSKTQYF